One and the same sample provided the 10 T cell receptor beta chains below, sequenced in a study of cytomegalovirus exposure and HLA in healthy donors. The primer mix had 60 Vbeta and 13 Jbeta primers. Produced via immunoSEQ multiplex PCR; TCRdb's table is partial and in-frame only. The sample lists some 150,000 clones, 65% to 85% occurring once. Sample: PBMCs. Receptor source: a man between 25 and 39 years old in good health and CMV-seronegative.

The chain has TRBV5-1 and TRBJ2-5, with no clear D. V lost 0 bases and J lost 5, with 11 bases in between. Germline lookup yields CDR1 SGHRS and CDR2 YFSETQ. The CDR3 runs 14 residues. The CDR3 nucleotides are TGCGCCAGCAGCTTGGCCCCGGGTCCCGAGACCCAGTACTTC. Translating it yields CASSLAPGPETQYF.

The gene calls are TRBV6-1 and TRBJ2-1; 10 bases line up with TRBD2. The CDR3 has 15 residues. From germline, CDR1 is MNHNS and CDR2 SASEGT. Losses at the gene ends were 6 bases for V and 8 bases for J; bases not matched to a gene: 10. CDR3 coding DNA: TGTGCCAGCAGAGGATCCGGGACTAGCGCCTATGAGCAGTTCTTC. It encodes CASRGSGTSAYEQFF.

The V call is TRBV6-5, the J call TRBJ1-1, with 9 nucleotides matching TRBD1. V trimming: 4 bases; J trimming: 6 bases; junction bases outside the gene matches: 3. Germline-derived CDR1 and CDR2 are MNHEY and SVGAGI. The CDR3 loop spans 13 amino acids. The CDR3 DNA is TGTGCCAGCAGTTCCCGACAGGGGGCTGAAGCTTTCTTT. The encoded protein is CASSSRQGAEAFF.

This chain uses TRBV19 with TRBJ2-7, with D possibly TRBD1 on 5 matching bases. V lost 0 bases, J lost 7 bases, and 10 bases lay in between. Germline CDR1 is LNHDA and CDR2 is SQIVND (reference sequence). The CDR3 has 13 residues. The chain's CDR3 is CASSIDLDREQYF. In DNA, the CDR3 is TGTGCCAGTAGTATAGATCTCGACAGAGAGCAGTACTTC.

V usage is TRBV11-3 and J usage is TRBJ2-2; 8 bases are shared with TRBD2. CDR3 length: 15 residues. Germline loops: CDR1 SGHNT, CDR2 YENEEA. V was clipped by 5 bases and J by 5 bases; unmatched bases: 7. The CDR3 DNA sequence: TGTGCCAGCAGCGCACTTAGCGGGACGACCGGGGAGCTGTTTTTT. The encoded protein is CASSALSGTTGELFF.

The gene calls are TRBV13 and TRBJ1-6; D remains ambiguous. The V end was cut by 10 bases, the J end by 4 bases, with 23 bases between. Germline assignment: CDR1 PRHDT and CDR2 FYEKMQ (reference sequence). The CDR3 extends over 17 amino acids. The CDR3 protein is CATLKNLGPRYNSPLHF. The CDR3 DNA sequence: TGTGCCACCCTAAAGAATCTGGGCCCTCGTTATAATTCACCCCTCCACTTT.

The chain recombines TRBV2 with TRBJ1-1, with 8 positions matching TRBD1. The V gene end was trimmed by 3 bases and the J gene end by 5 bases; junction bases not matched to a gene: 5. CDR3 length equals 14 residues. CDR1 and CDR2 from the germline V gene are SNHLY and FYNNEI. DNA of the CDR3: TGTGCCAGCAGTGAGCAGGGGGCGTCGACTGAAGCTTTCTTT. Protein: CASSEQGASTEAFF.

V usage is TRBV6-6 and J usage is TRBJ1-1, with 11 bases that match TRBD1. The CDR3 consists of 15 residues. V lost 2 bases to trimming and J lost 6 bases; unmatched junction nucleotides: 5. Germline-derived CDR1 and CDR2 are MNHNY and SVGAGI (reference sequence). The DNA of the CDR3 is TGTGCCAGCAGTTACGGACAGGGGGCTGTCGCTGAAGCTTTCTTT. This encodes CASSYGQGAVAEAFF.

The chain employs TRBV30 and TRBJ1-5, with D maybe TRBD1 (5 bases). Between the trimmed V and J ends, which lost 1 base and 6 bases, there was a span of 10 bases. In germline, CDR1 is GTSNPN, CDR2 SVGIG (reference sequence). This CDR3 region has 13 residues. CDR3 nucleotides: TGTGCCTGGAGTGCAGGGTTCGGTCAGCCCCAGCATTTT. Protein sequence: CAWSAGFGQPQHF.

This clone showed up just a few times. The rearrangement joins TRBV19 to TRBJ1-5; D gene unclear. The V end lost 5 bases, the J end lost 2 bases, and 4 bases lay between the germline ends. This CDR3 comprises 12 residues. Looked up from germline, CDR1 is LNHDA and CDR2 is SQIVND (reference sequence). The CDR3, as DNA: TGTGCCAGTAGTCAGGGCAATCAGCCCCAGCATTTT. This sequence encodes CASSQGNQPQHF.